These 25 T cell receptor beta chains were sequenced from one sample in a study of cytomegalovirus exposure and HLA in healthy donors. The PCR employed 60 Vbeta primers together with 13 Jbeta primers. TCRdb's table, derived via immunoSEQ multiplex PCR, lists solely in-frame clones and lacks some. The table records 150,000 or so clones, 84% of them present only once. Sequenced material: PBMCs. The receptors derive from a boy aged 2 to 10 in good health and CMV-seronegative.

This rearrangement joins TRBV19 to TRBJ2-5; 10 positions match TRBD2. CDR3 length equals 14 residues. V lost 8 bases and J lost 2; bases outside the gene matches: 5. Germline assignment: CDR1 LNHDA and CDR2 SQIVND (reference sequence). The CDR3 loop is CASRASGRQETQYF. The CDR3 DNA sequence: TGTGCCAGTCGAGCTAGCGGGAGACAAGAGACCCAGTACTTC.

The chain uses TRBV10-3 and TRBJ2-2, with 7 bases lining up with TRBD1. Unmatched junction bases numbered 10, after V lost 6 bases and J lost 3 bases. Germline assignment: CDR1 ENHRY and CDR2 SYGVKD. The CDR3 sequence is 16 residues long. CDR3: CAISRDREGDTGELFF. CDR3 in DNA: TGTGCCATCAGCCGGGACAGAGAGGGAGACACCGGGGAGCTGTTTTTT.

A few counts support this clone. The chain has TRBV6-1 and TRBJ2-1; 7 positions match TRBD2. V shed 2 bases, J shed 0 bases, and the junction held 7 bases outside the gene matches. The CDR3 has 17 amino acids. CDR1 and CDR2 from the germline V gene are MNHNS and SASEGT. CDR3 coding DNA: TGTGCCAGCAGTGAACTCCCGGGCGGGAGCTCCTACAATGAGCAGTTCTTC. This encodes CASSELPGGSSYNEQFF.

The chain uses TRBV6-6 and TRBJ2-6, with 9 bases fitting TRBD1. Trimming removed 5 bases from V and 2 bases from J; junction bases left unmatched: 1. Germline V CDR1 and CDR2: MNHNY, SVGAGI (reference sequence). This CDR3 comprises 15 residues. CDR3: CASSRDRAGANVLTF. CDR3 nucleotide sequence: TGTGCCAGCAGTCGGGACAGGGCTGGGGCCAACGTCCTGACTTTC.

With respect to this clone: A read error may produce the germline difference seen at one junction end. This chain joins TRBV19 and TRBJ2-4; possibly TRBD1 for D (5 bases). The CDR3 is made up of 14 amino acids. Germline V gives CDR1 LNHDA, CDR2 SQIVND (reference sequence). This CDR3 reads CASSISGTQGRMDF. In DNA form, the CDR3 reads TGTGCCAGCAGTATTTCGGGCACCCAGGGAAGAATGGACTTC.

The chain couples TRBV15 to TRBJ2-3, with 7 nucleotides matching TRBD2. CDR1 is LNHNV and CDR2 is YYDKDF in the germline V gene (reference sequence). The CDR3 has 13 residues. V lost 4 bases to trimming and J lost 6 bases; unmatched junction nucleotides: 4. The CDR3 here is CATSTSGTDTQYF. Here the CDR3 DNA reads TGTGCCACCAGCACTAGCGGTACCGATACGCAGTATTTT. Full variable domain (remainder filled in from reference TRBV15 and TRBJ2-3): DAMVIQNPRYQVTQFGKPVTLSCSQTLNHNVMYWYQQKSSQAPKLLFHYYDKDFNNEADTPDNFQSRRPNTSFCFLDIRSPGLGDTAMYLCATSTSGTDTQYFGPGTRLTVL.

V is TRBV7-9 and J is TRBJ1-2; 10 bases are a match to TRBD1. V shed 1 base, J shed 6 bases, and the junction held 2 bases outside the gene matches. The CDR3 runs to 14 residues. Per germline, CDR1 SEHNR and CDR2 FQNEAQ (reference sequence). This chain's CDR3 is CASSLVGTGDGYTF. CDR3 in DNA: TGTGCCAGCAGCTTAGTTGGGACAGGGGATGGCTACACCTTC.

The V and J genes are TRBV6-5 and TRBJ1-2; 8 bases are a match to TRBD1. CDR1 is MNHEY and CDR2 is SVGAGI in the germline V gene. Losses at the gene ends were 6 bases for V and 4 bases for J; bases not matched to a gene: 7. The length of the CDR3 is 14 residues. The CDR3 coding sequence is TGTGCCAGCAGCCGAGACAGGGGCTCCTATGGCTACACCTTC. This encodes CASSRDRGSYGYTF.

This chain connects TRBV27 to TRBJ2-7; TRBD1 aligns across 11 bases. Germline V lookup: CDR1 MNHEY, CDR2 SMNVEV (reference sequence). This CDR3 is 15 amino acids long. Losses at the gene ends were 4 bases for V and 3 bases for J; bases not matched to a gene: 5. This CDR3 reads CASSSKGQGGYEQYF. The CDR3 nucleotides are TGTGCCAGCAGTTCAAAGGGACAGGGGGGCTACGAGCAGTACTTC.

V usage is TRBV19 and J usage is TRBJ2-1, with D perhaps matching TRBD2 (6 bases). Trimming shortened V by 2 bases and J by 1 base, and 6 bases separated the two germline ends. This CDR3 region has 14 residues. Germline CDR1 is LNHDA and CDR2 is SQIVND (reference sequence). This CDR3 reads CASSILASYNEQFF. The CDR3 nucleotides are TGTGCCAGTAGTATACTAGCGTCCTACAATGAGCAGTTCTTC.

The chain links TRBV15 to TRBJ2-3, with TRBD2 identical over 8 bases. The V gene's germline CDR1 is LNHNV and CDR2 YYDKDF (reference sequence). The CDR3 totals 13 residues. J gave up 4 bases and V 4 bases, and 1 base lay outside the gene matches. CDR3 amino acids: CATSMTSADTQYF. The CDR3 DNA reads TGTGCCACCAGCATGACTAGCGCAGATACGCAGTATTTT.

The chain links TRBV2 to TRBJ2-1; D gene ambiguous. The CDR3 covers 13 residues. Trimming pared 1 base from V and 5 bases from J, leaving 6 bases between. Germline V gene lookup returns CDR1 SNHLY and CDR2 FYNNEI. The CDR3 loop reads CASSEDYHNEQFF. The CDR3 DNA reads TGTGCCAGCAGTGAAGACTACCACAATGAGCAGTTCTTC. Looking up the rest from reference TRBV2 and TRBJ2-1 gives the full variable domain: EPEVTQTPSHQVTQMGQEVILRCVPISNHLYFYWYRQILGQKVEFLVSFYNNEISEKSEIFDDQFSVERPDGSNFTLKIRSTKLEDSAMYFCASSEDYHNEQFFGPGTRLTVL.

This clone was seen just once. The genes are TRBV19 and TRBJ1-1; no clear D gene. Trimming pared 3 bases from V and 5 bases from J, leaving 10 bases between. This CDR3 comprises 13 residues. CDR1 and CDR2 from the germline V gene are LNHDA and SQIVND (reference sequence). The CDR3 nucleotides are TGTGCCAGTAGTATCAATGGGAGGACTGAAGCTTTCTTT. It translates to CASSINGRTEAFF.

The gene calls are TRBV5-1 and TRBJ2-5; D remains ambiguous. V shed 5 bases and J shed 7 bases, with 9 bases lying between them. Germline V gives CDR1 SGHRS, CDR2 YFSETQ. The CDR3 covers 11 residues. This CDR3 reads CASSLNGTQYF. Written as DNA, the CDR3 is TGCGCCAGCAGTCTAAACGGGACCCAGTACTTC.

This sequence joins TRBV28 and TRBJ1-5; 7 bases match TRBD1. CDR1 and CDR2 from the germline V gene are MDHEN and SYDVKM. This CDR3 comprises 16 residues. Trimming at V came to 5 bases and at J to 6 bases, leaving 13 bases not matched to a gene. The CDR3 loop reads CASSPAGTALSQPQHF. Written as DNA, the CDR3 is TGTGCCAGCAGTCCCGCGGGGACAGCCCTTAGTCAGCCCCAGCATTTT.

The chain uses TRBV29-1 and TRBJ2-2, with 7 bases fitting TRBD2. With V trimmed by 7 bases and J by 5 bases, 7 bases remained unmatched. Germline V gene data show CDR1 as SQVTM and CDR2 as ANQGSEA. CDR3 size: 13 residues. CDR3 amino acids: CSASVGGTGELFF. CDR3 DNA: TGCAGCGCGAGTGTGGGGGGGACCGGGGAGCTGTTTTTT.

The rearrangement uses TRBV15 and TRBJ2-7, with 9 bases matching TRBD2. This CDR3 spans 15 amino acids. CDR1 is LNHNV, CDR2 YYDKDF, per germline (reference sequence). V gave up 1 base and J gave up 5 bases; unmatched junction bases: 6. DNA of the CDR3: TGTGCCACCAGCAGAGTGCGGGAGGGCCCCCACGAGCAGTACTTC. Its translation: CATSRVREGPHEQYF.

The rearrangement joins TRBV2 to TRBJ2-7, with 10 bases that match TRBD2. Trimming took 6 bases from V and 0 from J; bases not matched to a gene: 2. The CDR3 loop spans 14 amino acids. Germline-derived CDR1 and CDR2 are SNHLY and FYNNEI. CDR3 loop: CASRGTSASYEQYF. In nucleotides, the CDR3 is TGTGCCAGCAGAGGGACTAGCGCCTCCTACGAGCAGTACTTC.

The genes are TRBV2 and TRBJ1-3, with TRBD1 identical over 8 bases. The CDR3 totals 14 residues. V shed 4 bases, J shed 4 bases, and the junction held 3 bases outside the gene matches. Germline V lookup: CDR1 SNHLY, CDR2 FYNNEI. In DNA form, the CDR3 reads TGTGCCAGCAGTGCTCGGACAGGGGGAAACACCATATATTTT. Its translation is CASSARTGGNTIYF.

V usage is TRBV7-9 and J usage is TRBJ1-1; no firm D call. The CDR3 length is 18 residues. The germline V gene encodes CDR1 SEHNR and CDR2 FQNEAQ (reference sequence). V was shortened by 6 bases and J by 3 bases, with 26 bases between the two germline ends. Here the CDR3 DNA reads TGTGCCAGCAGTATTACGTTTAAAGCGGGGAAGGCGGACACTGAAGCTTTCTTT. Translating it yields CASSITFKAGKADTEAFF.

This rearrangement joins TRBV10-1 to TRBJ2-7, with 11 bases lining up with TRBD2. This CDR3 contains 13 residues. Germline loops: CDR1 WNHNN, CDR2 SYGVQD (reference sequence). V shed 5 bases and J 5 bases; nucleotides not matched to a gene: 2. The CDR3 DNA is TGCGCCAGCAGTACTAGCGGGAGACACGAGCAGTACTTC. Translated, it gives CASSTSGRHEQYF.

CDR3 in DNA: TGTGCCAGCAGTGACAACAGGGGGGGTGTGGGGGAGCAGTACTTC. This codes for CASSDNRGGVGEQYF. This chain uses TRBV27 with TRBJ2-7; perhaps TRBD1 as D (8 bases). The CDR3 loop spans 15 amino acids. V lost 5 bases and J lost 7, with 21 bases in between. The germline CDR1 and CDR2 sequences are MNHEY and SMNVEV (reference sequence).

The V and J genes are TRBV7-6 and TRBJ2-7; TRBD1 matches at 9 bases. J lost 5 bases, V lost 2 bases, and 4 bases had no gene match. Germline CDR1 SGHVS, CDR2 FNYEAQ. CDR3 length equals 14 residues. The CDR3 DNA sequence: TGTGCCAGCAGCTTAATCGGACAGGGGAACGAGCAGTACTTC. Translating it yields CASSLIGQGNEQYF.

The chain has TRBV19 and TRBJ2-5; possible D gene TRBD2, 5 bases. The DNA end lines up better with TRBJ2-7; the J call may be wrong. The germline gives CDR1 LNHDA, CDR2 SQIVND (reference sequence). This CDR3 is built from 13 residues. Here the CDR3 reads CASSIYGGYEQYF. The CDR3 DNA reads TGTGCCAGTAGTATATATGGAGGCTACGAGCAGTACTTC.

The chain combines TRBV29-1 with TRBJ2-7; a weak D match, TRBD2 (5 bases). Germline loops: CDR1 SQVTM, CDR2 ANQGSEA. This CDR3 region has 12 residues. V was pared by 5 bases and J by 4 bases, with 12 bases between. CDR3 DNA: TGCAGCGTTCGGGGTACACCTTACGAGCAGTACTTC. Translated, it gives CSVRGTPYEQYF.